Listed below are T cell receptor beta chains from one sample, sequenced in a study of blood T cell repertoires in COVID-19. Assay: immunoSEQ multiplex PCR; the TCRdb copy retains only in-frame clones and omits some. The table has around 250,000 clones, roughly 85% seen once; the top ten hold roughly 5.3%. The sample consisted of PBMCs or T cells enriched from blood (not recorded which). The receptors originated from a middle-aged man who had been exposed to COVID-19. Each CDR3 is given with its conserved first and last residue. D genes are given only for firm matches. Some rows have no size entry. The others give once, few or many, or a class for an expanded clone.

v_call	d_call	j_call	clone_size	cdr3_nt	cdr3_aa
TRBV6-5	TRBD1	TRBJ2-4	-	TGTGCCAGCGGCCGGGACAGGGAAAACATTCAGTACTTC	CASGRDRENIQYF
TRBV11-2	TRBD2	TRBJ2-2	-	TGTGCCAGCAGCTTTTTCCGGGGAGGGTTCACCGGGGAGCTGTTTTTT	CASSFFRGGFTGELFF
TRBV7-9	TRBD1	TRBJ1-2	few	TGTGCCAGCAGCACGGGACAGTACTATGGCTACACCTTC	CASSTGQYYGYTF
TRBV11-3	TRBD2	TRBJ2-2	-	TGTGCCAGTGAACTGGGACTAGCGGGAACGAACACCGGGGAGCTGTTTTTT	CASELGLAGTNTGELFF
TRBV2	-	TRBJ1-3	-	TGTGCCAGCAGTGAAGGGGGAACAGGGCCTGGAAACACCATATATTTT	CASSEGGTGPGNTIYF
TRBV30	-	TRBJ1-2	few	TGTGCCTGGGGTATTCAGGGGAACTATGGCTACACCTTC	CAWGIQGNYGYTF
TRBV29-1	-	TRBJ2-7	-	TGCAGCGTTGAAGGTTCCTGGACAAGCGAGCAGTACTTC	CSVEGSWTSEQYF
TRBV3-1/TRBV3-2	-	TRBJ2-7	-	TGTGCCAGCAGCCACATCTACGAGCAGTACTTC	CASSHIYEQYF
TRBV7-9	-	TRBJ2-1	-	TGTGCCAGCGGGGGGGCGCGGATTTTCGCCAATGAGCAGTTCTTC	CASGGARIFANEQFF
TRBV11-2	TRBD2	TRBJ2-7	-	TGTGCCAGCAGCCCGACTAGCGGGAGCTCCTACGAGCAGTACTTC	CASSPTSGSSYEQYF
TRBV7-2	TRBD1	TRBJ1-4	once	TGTGCCAGCAGCAGGGACAGCCGAAATGAAAAACTGTTTTTT	CASSRDSRNEKLFF
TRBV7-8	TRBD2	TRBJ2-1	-	TGTGCCAGCAGCTTAGTACTAGCGGGAGGGCACGAGCAGTTCTTC	CASSLVLAGGHEQFF
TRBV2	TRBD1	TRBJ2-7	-	TGTGCCAGCAGCGCTGGGACAGGGGGCCGCAACGAGCAGTACTTC	CASSAGTGGRNEQYF
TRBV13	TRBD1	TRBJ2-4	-	TGTGCCAGCAGCGGATGGGACAGCCCCCCAAACATTCAGTACTTC	CASSGWDSPPNIQYF
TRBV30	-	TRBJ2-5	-	TGTGCCTGGAGAGCCGACGGGGAGACCCAGTACTTC	CAWRADGETQYF
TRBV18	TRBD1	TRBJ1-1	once	TGTGCCAGCTCGACAGGGTTAAACACTGAAGCTTTCTTT	CASSTGLNTEAFF
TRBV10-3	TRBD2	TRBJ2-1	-	TGTGCCATCAGTACCGGGACTAGCGGGGGCAATGAGCAGTTCTTC	CAISTGTSGGNEQFF
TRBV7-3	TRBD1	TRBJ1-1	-	TGTGCCAGCAGCTCCGGGACAGGGAGCACTGAAGCTTTCTTT	CASSSGTGSTEAFF
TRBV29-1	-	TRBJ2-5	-	TGCAGCGGACGCGGGTCCCAAGAGACCCAGTACTTC	CSGRGSQETQYF
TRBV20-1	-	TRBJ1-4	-	TGCAGTGCTAGCCCACAGGGTAACTTTTTT	CSASPQGNFF
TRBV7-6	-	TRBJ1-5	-	TGTGCCAGCAGCACGAAAAGAGGGCACAGGGCAAGACAAGGCAATCAGCCCCAGCATTTT	CASSTKRGHRARQGNQPQHF
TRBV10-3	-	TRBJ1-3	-	TGTGCCATCAGCAAGGACAGCACTGGAAACACCATATATTTT	CAISKDSTGNTIYF
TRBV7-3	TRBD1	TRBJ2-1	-	TGTGCCAGCAGCTTAGACAGGGACAATGAGCAGTTCTTC	CASSLDRDNEQFF
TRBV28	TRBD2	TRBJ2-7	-	TGTGCCAGCAGTCCGTCGGGGGGGACCTACGAGCAGTACTTC	CASSPSGGTYEQYF
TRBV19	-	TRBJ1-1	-	TGTGCCAGTAGTATTACAGGGTGGGGCACTGAAGCTTTCTTT	CASSITGWGTEAFF
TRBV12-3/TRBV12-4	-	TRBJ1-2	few	TGTGCCAGCAGACAGAGTAACTATGGCTACACCTTC	CASRQSNYGYTF